Shown below are 26 T cell receptor beta chains from a single sample sequenced in a study of blood T cell repertoires in COVID-19. Only in-frame clones appear in the TCRdb table, and some are missing; sequencing was by immunoSEQ multiplex PCR. Of around 81,000 clones in the sample, more than 80% were seen once. Sequencing was performed on peripheral blood. The receptors here all came from a human donor in a cohort sampled during active COVID-19.

This chain joins TRBV9 and TRBJ1-2; the match to TRBD1 covers 7 bases. V lost 0 bases, J lost 7 bases, and 6 bases stayed unmatched. The CDR3 is 14 residues long. Germline V CDR1 and CDR2: SGDLS, YYNGEE. The CDR3 DNA reads as TGTGCCAGCAGCGTAGCTTGGGACAGTGGTGGCTACACCTTC. It codes for CASSVAWDSGGYTF.

This clone was detected a few times. The chain uses TRBV7-9 and TRBJ1-5, with 8 positions matching TRBD1. V shed 5 bases, J shed 6 bases, and the junction held 6 bases outside the gene matches. This CDR3 spans 14 amino acids. Looked up from germline, CDR1 is SEHNR and CDR2 is FQNEAQ (reference sequence). CDR3 amino acids: CASSPDRGGQPQHF. CDR3 nucleotides: TGTGCCAGCAGCCCAGACAGGGGCGGTCAGCCCCAGCATTTT.

V usage is TRBV6-1 and J usage is TRBJ2-3; 10 bases are a match to TRBD2. Germline CDR1 and CDR2: MNHNS and SASEGT. V was pared by 1 base and J by 1 base, with 5 bases of the junction left unmatched. The CDR3 sequence is 17 residues long. The CDR3 DNA reads as TGTGCCAGCAGTGAAGAAGCGGGGGGGCGGGGCACAGATACGCAGTATTTT. The encoded protein is CASSEEAGGRGTDTQYF.

This sequence joins TRBV5-4 and TRBJ1-1; TRBD1 matches 9 bases. CDR1 and CDR2 from the germline V gene are SGHNT and YYREEE (reference sequence). Trimming cost V 3 bases and J 4 bases; bases outside gene matches: 16. The CDR3 covers 18 residues. In nucleotides, the CDR3 is TGTGCCAGCAGCTCCCCGCGACAGGGGGGATTTGGGACCACTGAAGCTTTCTTT. This gives the protein CASSSPRQGGFGTTEAFF.

The J gene is TRBJ2-1, the V gene TRBV5-1, with D maybe TRBD1 (5 bases). V was shortened by 3 bases and J by 0 bases, with 16 bases between the two germline ends. Germline V CDR1 and CDR2: SGHRS, YFSETQ. This CDR3 has 17 residues. In DNA form, the CDR3 reads TGCGCCAGCAGCTCGTTCCTAAGGCAGGGCTCCTACAATGAGCAGTTCTTC. It yields the protein CASSSFLRQGSYNEQFF.

V gene TRBV9 combines with J gene TRBJ2-7; 7 nucleotides align to TRBD1. The CDR3 length is 15 residues. V lost 4 bases, J lost 2 bases, and 9 bases stayed unmatched. In germline, CDR1 is SGDLS, CDR2 YYNGEE. CDR3 loop: CASSPRDSLAYEQYF. The CDR3, as DNA: TGTGCCAGCAGCCCTCGGGACAGCCTTGCCTACGAGCAGTACTTC.

The chain employs TRBV5-6 and TRBJ1-6, with a tentative D call TRBD1 (6 bases). This CDR3 contains 16 residues. The germline CDR1 and CDR2 sequences are SGHDT and YYEEEE. V lost 0 bases and J lost 7, with 14 bases in between. CDR3 DNA sequence: TGTGCCAGCAGCTTGGTTGAGGGGGTTGGGAATTCACCCCTCCACTTT. Protein: CASSLVEGVGNSPLHF.

This chain connects TRBV6-5 to TRBJ2-7; D perhaps matches TRBD2 (6 bases). Germline CDR1 and CDR2: MNHEY and SVGAGI. Trimming left V 2 bases short and J 5 bases short, with 19 bases between. This CDR3 has 16 amino acids. CDR3 nucleotides: TGTGCCAGCAGTTACGGGGGGTGGGCGGGGCGGGACGAGCAGTACTTC. It specifies CASSYGGWAGRDEQYF.

The rearrangement joins TRBV7-9 to TRBJ2-1, with TRBD2 matching 7 bases. The trim removed 7 bases at V and 4 bases at J, leaving 10 bases unmatched. CDR1 and CDR2 from the germline V gene are SEHNR and FQNEAQ (reference sequence). This CDR3 has 15 amino acids. CDR3 amino acids: CASTPSGGEYNEQFF. The CDR3 DNA reads as TGTGCCAGCACCCCCAGTGGGGGGGAATACAATGAGCAGTTCTTC.

The DNA for the CDR3 is TGTGCCAGCAGCTTCAACCTTGGACTTGCACAAGAGACCCAGTACTTC. Protein: CASSFNLGLAQETQYF. J is TRBJ2-5 and V is TRBV7-6, with D maybe TRBD2 (5 bases). V lost 3 bases, J lost 2 bases, and 16 bases lay in between. The CDR3 covers 16 residues. Looked up from germline, CDR1 is SGHVS and CDR2 is FNYEAQ.

The chain carries TRBV5-1 and TRBJ2-5; 7 bases agree with TRBD2. Germline V gene lookup returns CDR1 SGHRS and CDR2 YFSETQ. This CDR3 is built from 13 residues. The V segment lost 5 bases and the J segment 4 bases; nucleotides outside the gene matches: 5. The CDR3 DNA follows: TGCGCCAGCAGTCCGACGGGGGGAGAGACCCAGTACTTC. Translation: CASSPTGGETQYF.

This sequence joins TRBV6-5 and TRBJ1-2; D perhaps matches TRBD1 (5 bases). Germline V gene data show CDR1 as MNHEY and CDR2 as SVGAGI. Trimming removed 7 bases from V and 5 bases from J, with 17 bases in between. This CDR3 comprises 14 residues. The CDR3, as DNA: TGTGCCAGCACTCGAGGGCGGGGGGTGTATGGCTACACCTTC. Protein sequence: CASTRGRGVYGYTF.

This sequence joins TRBV27 and TRBJ1-4, with D possibly TRBD1 on 6 matching bases. The V end lost 2 bases, the J end lost 7 bases, and 14 bases lay between the germline ends. CDR3 length: 15 residues. Germline V lookup: CDR1 MNHEY, CDR2 SMNVEV (reference sequence). CDR3 region: CASSLRGGAGEKLFF. CDR3 DNA sequence: TGTGCCAGCAGTTTACGGGGGGGCGCAGGTGAAAAACTGTTTTTT.

V usage is TRBV7-9 and J usage is TRBJ2-2, with D hard to call. Deletions cut 6 bases from V and 4 bases from J, with 3 bases between. CDR3 length: 11 amino acids. CDR1 and CDR2 (germline): SEHNR, FQNEAQ (reference sequence). The CDR3 spells CASSSTGELFF. Here the CDR3 DNA reads TGTGCCAGCAGTAGCACCGGGGAGCTGTTTTTT.

This clone was recorded once. V and J are TRBV19 and TRBJ2-4, with 10 nucleotides matching TRBD1. Germline-derived CDR1 and CDR2 are LNHDA and SQIVND (reference sequence). The CDR3 extends over 14 amino acids. The V gene end was trimmed by 3 bases and the J gene end by 6 bases; junction bases not matched to a gene: 2. CDR3 region: CASSMGQGSNIQYF. The CDR3 nucleotides read TGTGCCAGTAGTATGGGACAGGGGTCAAACATTCAGTACTTC.

The chain is built from TRBV9 and TRBJ2-3; D gene ambiguous. In germline, CDR1 is SGDLS, CDR2 YYNGEE. V lost 3 bases to trimming and J lost 2 bases, with 4 bases between them. The CDR3 loop spans 12 amino acids. The CDR3: CASSDNTDTQYF. The CDR3 DNA reads as TGTGCCAGCAGCGACAACACAGATACGCAGTATTTT.

The V gene is TRBV9, the J gene TRBJ2-7; D unclear. This CDR3 is built from 13 residues. The germline CDR1 and CDR2 sequences are SGDLS and YYNGEE. Trimming stripped 4 bases from V and 6 bases from J, with 14 bases between. CDR3 bases: TGTGCCAGCAGCCAAAGGAGTGGGTCCGAGCAGTACTTC. It translates to CASSQRSGSEQYF. Full variable domain (missing parts from reference TRBV9 and TRBJ2-7): DSGVTQTPKHLITATGQRVTLRCSPRSGDLSVYWYQQSLDQGLQFLIQYYNGEERAKGNILERFSAQQFPDLHSELNLSSLELGDSALYFCASSQRSGSEQYFGPGTRLTVT.

The rearrangement uses TRBV5-4 and TRBJ2-3; 12 positions agree with TRBD2. V dropped 4 bases and J dropped 8; count of bases not matched to a gene: 11. Germline V gene lookup returns CDR1 SGHNT and CDR2 YYREEE (reference sequence). The CDR3 runs 16 residues. The CDR3 region is CASSALAGGPPPTQYF. The CDR3 DNA follows: TGTGCCAGCAGCGCCCTAGCGGGGGGGCCTCCCCCTACGCAGTATTTT.

Comment on this clone: An end of the junction differs from the germline gene, which may be a read error. The V and J genes are TRBV7-8 and TRBJ2-7; possibly TRBD2 for D (5 bases). The germline CDR1 and CDR2 sequences are SGHVS and FQNEAQ. This CDR3 region has 11 residues. The CDR3 loop is CASSPLAPSLF. CDR3 bases: TGTGCCAGCAGCCCCTTAGCCCCTAGCCTATTC.

The chain combines TRBV4-1 with TRBJ1-6; 7 bases are shared with TRBD1. The V and J ends lost 1 base and 7 bases, in that order; junction bases with no gene match: 13. Germline V gives CDR1 MGHRA, CDR2 YSYEKL. The CDR3 is 18 residues long. In DNA form, the CDR3 reads TGCGCCAGCAGCCAAGTTGTCCCAGGGGGTAGTAGGAATTCACCCCTCCACTTT. Its protein is CASSQVVPGGSRNSPLHF.

V usage is TRBV30 and J usage is TRBJ1-4, with D perhaps TRBD1 (5 bases). Trimming pared 0 bases from V and 7 bases from J, leaving 15 bases between. In germline, CDR1 is GTSNPN, CDR2 SVGIG (reference sequence). The CDR3 loop spans 15 amino acids. This CDR3 reads CAWSVQKGFGEKLFF. The CDR3 DNA reads TGTGCCTGGAGTGTACAGAAGGGGTTCGGTGAAAAACTGTTTTTT.

The V and J genes are TRBV7-9 and TRBJ1-2; TRBD1 might be the D (6 bases). Germline CDR1 reads SEHNR; CDR2 reads FQNEAQ (reference sequence). V shed 2 bases and J shed 3 bases, with 19 bases lying between them. The CDR3 loop spans 17 amino acids. CDR3 sequence reads: CASSLWTVGRLYYGYTF. The CDR3 DNA reads as TGTGCCAGCAGCTTATGGACAGTGGGCCGCCTTTACTATGGCTACACCTTC.

The gene calls are TRBV3-1 (or the pseudogene TRBV3-2) and TRBJ1-6; maybe TRBD1 (5 bases). V lost 2 bases to trimming and J lost 0 bases, with 14 bases between them. Germline V CDR1 and CDR2: LGHDT, YNNKEL (reference sequence). This CDR3 spans 18 amino acids. The CDR3 DNA reads TGTGCCAGCAGCCAAAGACAGACAAGAAGCTCCTATAATTCACCCCTCCACTTT. Its translation: CASSQRQTRSSYNSPLHF.

This clone was found once. V and J are TRBV5-1 and TRBJ2-2, with D perhaps TRBD2 (7 bases). The CDR3 runs 15 residues. Looked up from germline, CDR1 is SGHRS and CDR2 is YFSETQ. The germline V and J ends were trimmed by 7 bases and 5 bases, with 18 bases remaining between them. In DNA form, the CDR3 reads TGCGCCAGCTTCTGGGGGGGCGCATGGACCGGGGAGCTGTTTTTT. Translated: CASFWGGAWTGELFF.

The chain couples TRBV2 to TRBJ1-5; TRBD1 agrees at 7 bases. This CDR3 is 13 amino acids long. Germline V lookup: CDR1 SNHLY, CDR2 FYNNEI. With V trimmed by 6 bases and J by 5 bases, 4 bases remained unmatched. This CDR3 reads CASRQGLDQPQHF. CDR3 DNA: TGTGCCAGCAGACAGGGGCTAGATCAGCCCCAGCATTTT. Supplemented by reference TRBV2 and TRBJ1-5, the full variable domain reads EPEVTQTPSHQVTQMGQEVILRCVPISNHLYFYWYRQILGQKVEFLVSFYNNEISEKSEIFDDQFSVERPDGSNFTLKIRSTKLEDSAMYFCASRQGLDQPQHFGDGTRLSIL.

This chain joins TRBV7-3 and TRBJ2-2; D is unresolved. The germline CDR1 and CDR2 sequences are SGHTA and FQGTGA. The CDR3 runs to 16 residues. Trimming removed 0 bases at V and 0 bases at J, with 8 bases between. CDR3 residues: CASSLTVLTNTGELFF. The CDR3 DNA is TGTGCCAGCAGCTTAACGGTCCTAACGAACACCGGGGAGCTGTTTTTT.